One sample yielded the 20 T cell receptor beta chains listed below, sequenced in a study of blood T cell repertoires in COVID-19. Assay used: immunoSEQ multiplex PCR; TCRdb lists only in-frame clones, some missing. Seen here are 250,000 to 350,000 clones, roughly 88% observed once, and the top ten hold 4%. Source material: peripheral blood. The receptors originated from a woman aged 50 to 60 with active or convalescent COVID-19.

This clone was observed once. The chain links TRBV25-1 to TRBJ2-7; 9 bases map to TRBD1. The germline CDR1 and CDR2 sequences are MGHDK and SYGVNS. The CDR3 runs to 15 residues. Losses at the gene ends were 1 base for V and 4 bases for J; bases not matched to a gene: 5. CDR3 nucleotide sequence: TGTGCCAGCAGTGAATCAGGGACAGGGAAATACGAGCAGTACTTC. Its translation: CASSESGTGKYEQYF.

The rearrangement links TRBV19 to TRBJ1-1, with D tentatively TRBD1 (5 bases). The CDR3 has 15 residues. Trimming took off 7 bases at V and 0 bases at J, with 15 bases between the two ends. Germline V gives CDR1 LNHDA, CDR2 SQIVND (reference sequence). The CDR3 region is CASKDGGYMNTEAFF. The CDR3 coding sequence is TGTGCCAGTAAGGACGGGGGATATATGAACACTGAAGCTTTCTTT. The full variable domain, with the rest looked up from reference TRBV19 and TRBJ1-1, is DGGITQSPKYLFRKEGQNVTLSCEQNLNHDAMYWYRQDPGQGLRLIYYSQIVNDFQKGDIAEGYSVSREKKESFPLTVTSAQKNPTAFYLCASKDGGYMNTEAFFGQGTRLTVV.

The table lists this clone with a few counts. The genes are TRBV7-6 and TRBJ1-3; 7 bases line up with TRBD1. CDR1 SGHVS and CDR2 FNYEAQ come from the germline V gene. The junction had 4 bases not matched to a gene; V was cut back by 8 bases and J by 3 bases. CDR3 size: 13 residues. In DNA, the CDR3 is TGTGCCAGCCAGGGGGTTAGTGGAAACACCATATATTTT. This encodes CASQGVSGNTIYF.

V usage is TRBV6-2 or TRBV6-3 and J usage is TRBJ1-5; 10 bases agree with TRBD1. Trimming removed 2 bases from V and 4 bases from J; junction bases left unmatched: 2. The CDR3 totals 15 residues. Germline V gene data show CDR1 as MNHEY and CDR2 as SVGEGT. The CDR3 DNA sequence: TGTGCCAGCAGTTACGAGGGACAGGGGAATCAGCCCCAGCATTTT. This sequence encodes CASSYEGQGNQPQHF.

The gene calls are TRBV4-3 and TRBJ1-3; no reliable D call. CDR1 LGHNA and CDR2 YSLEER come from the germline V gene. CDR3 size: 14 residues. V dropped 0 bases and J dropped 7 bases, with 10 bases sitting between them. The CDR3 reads CASSQEPHSNTIYF. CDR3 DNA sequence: TGCGCCAGCAGCCAAGAACCCCACAGCAACACCATATATTTT.

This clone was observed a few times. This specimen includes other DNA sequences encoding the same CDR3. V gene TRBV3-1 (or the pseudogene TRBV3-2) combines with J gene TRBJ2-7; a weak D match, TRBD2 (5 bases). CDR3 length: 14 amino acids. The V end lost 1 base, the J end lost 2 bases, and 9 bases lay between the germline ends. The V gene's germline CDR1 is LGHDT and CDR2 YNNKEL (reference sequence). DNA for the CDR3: TGTGCCAGCAGCCAAGTTGGAGGCCCCTACGAGCAGTACTTC. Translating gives CASSQVGGPYEQYF.

In DNA form, the CDR3 reads TGTGCCAGCAGCCAAGATCGAACCGGGGTGGTTAATGAAAAACTGTTTTTT. As protein: CASSQDRTGVVNEKLFF. J is TRBJ1-4 and V is TRBV4-2, with no clear D. The CDR3 has 17 amino acids. The V and J ends lost 0 bases and 4 bases respectively, with 15 bases between them. Germline loops: CDR1 LGHNA, CDR2 YNFKEQ.

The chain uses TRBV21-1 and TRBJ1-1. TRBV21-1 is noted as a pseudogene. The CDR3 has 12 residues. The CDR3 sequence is CASSKLLTEAFF. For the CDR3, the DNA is TGTGCCAGCAGCAAACTCTTGACTGAAGCTTTCTTT.

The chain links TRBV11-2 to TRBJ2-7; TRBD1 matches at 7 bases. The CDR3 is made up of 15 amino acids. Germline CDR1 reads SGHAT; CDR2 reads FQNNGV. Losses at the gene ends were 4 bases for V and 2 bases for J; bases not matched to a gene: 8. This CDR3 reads CASSYTTQGAYEQYF. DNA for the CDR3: TGTGCCAGCAGCTACACAACTCAGGGGGCCTACGAGCAGTACTTC.

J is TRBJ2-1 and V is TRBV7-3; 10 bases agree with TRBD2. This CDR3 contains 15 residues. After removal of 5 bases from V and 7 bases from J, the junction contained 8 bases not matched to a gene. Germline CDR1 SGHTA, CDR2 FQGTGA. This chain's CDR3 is CASSTSGRAGNEQFF. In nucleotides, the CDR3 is TGTGCCAGCAGCACAAGCGGGAGGGCCGGGAATGAGCAGTTCTTC.

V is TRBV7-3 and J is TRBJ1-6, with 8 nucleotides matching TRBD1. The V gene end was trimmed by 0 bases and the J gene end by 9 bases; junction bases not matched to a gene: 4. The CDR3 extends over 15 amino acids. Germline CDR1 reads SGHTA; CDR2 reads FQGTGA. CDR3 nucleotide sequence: TGTGCCAGCAGCTTAACGGGACAGGTCACTTCACCCCTCCACTTT. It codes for CASSLTGQVTSPLHF.

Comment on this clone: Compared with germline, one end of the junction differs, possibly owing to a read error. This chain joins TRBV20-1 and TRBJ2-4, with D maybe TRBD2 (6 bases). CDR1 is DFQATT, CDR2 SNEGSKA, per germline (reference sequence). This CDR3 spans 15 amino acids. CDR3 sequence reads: CSASYLAGGVIIRYF. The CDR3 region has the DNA TGCAGTGCTAGTTATCTAGCCGGGGGTGTGATAATTCGGTACTTC.

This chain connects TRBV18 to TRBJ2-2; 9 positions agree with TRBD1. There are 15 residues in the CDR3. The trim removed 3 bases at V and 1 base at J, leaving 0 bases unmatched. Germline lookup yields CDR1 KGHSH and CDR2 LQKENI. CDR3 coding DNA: TGTGCCAGCTCACCGACAGGGGGGAACACCGGGGAGCTGTTTTTT. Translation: CASSPTGGNTGELFF.

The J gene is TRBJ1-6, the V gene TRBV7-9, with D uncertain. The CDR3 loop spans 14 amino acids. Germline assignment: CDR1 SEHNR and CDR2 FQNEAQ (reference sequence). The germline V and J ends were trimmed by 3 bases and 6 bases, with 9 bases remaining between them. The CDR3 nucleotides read TGTGCCAGCAGCTTGAGGGATGGTAATTCACCCCTCCACTTT. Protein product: CASSLRDGNSPLHF.

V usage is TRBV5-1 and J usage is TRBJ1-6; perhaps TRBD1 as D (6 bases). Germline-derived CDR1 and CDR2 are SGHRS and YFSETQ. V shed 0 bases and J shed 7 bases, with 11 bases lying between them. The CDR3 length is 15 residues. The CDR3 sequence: CASSLDQGHNSPLHF. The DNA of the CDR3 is TGCGCCAGCAGCTTGGACCAGGGACACAATTCACCCCTCCACTTT.

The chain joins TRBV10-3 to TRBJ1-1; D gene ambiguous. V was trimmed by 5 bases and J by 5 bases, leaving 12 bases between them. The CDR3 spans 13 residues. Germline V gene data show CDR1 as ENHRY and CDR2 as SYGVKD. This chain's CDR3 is CAISWGVGTEAFF. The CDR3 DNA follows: TGTGCCATCAGTTGGGGAGTAGGAACTGAAGCTTTCTTT.

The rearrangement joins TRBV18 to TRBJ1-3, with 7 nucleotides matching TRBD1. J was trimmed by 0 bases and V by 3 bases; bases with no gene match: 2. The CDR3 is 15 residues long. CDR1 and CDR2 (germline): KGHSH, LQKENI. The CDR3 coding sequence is TGTGCCAGCTCACCCGACAGGGCCTCTGGAAACACCATATATTTT. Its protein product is CASSPDRASGNTIYF.

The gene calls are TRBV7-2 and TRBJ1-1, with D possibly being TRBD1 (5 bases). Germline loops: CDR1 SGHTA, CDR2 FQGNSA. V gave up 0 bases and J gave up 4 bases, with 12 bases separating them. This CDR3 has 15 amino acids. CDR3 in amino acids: CASSLALGRGTEAFF. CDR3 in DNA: TGTGCCAGCAGCTTAGCCTTGGGAAGGGGCACTGAAGCTTTCTTT.

The CDR3 sequence is CASSVQGYYEQYF. CDR3 nucleotides: TGTGCCAGCAGTGTACAGGGGTACTACGAGCAGTACTTC. The chain joins TRBV2 to TRBJ2-7; 7 nucleotides agree with TRBD1. From germline, CDR1 is SNHLY and CDR2 FYNNEI. The length of the CDR3 is 13 residues. The junction had 3 bases not matched to a gene; V was cut back by 4 bases and J by 3 bases.

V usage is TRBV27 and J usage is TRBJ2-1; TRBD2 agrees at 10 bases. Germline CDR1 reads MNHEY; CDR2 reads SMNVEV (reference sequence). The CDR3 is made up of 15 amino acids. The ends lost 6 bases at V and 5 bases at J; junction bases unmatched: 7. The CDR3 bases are TGTGCCAGCAGGATTCCGGGACTAGCGAACAATGAGCAGTTCTTC. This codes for CASRIPGLANNEQFF.